This T cell receptor beta chain emerged from a study of T cell responses to AZD1222 COVID-19 vaccine. Germline trimming cut 1 base from V and 6 bases from J; bases unmatched to any gene: 6. Germline V gene lookup returns CDR1 SGDLS and CDR2 YYNGEE. This CDR3 contains 15 residues. Clones were sequenced by immunoSEQ multiplex PCR, and TCRdb holds only the in-frame ones, with some missing. There are 150,000 or so clones in the sample; roughly 87% occur only once, and approximately 5.1% lies in the top ten. A remark on this clone: Other DNA sequences from this sample encode an identical CDR3 as well.

The sequence derives from an adult in good health. This sample comprised peripheral blood, obtained on day 0 of AZD1222 vaccination. This chain connects TRBV9 to TRBJ1-2; the match to TRBD1 covers 10 bases. DNA for the CDR3: TGTGCCAGCAGCGTAACGACAGGGGGCATGAATGGCTACACCTTC. Its translation: CASSVTTGGMNGYTF.